This TCR beta chain was identified during a study of blood T cell repertoires in COVID-19. Sequencing was performed with immunoSEQ multiplex PCR; in TCRdb, only in-frame clones are kept and a portion is missing. The sample holds about 200,000 clones, over 85% seen once. This clonotype was obtained from a woman aged 25 to 39 with acute COVID-19. The specimen sequenced was PBMCs or T cells enriched from blood (not recorded which).

CDR3: CASSPRSGGGGSNEQYF. Here the CDR3 DNA reads TGTGCCAGCAGCCCGCGAAGTGGAGGGGGGGGCTCAAACGAGCAGTACTTC. The chain carries TRBV9 and TRBJ2-7, with D maybe TRBD2 (7 bases). CDR1 is SGDLS, CDR2 YYNGEE, per germline. V was trimmed by 4 bases and J by 5 bases, leaving 25 bases between them. The CDR3 spans 17 residues. Together with reference TRBV9 and TRBJ2-7, the CDR3 gives the full variable domain: DSGVTQTPKHLITATGQRVTLRCSPRSGDLSVYWYQQSLDQGLQFLIQYYNGEERAKGNILERFSAQQFPDLHSELNLSSLELGDSALYFCASSPRSGGGGSNEQYFGPGTRLTVT.